This record concerns one TCR beta chain sequence. The record originates from a study of OX40 agonist ivuxolimab in advanced cancers. The table came from immunoSEQ multiplex PCR; TCRdb's copy has only in-frame clones and leaves some out. The sample includes tens of thousands of clones, around 87% of them seen just once. Germline loops: CDR1 SGHVS, CDR2 FQNEAQ. This CDR3 has 11 amino acids. Trimming left V 4 bases short and J 6 bases short, with 5 bases between. This chain connects TRBV7-8 to TRBJ2-3; no firm D call. Material: CD4+ or CD8+ T cells sorted from blood, obtained in a trial of the OX40 agonist ivuxolimab. The source is an adult with an advanced solid tumor such as melanoma, head and neck, liver or kidney cancer. DNA of the CDR3: TGTGCCAGCAGCTCTCGGGATACGCAGTATTTT. As protein: CASSSRDTQYF.